The entry that follows covers one TCR beta chain sequence. Its matching antigen is unknown. This sample is part of a study of Graves' ophthalmopathy and Graves' hyperthyroidism. Study-level findings and limits: From stable hyperthyroidism, ophthalmopathy was separated by a 13-signature model with 87.88% sensitivity and less than 82% specificity.

TCR beta CDR3 amplification used RNA transcripts. After a first-round RT-PCR with HTBI primers, a second-round multiplex PCR was run. From the multiplex PCR reads, TCRdb called clonotypes with MiXCR, one entry per CDR3 protein. The sample records hundreds of thousands of distinct CDR3 sequences, roughly 50% being singletons. Ophthalmopathy-affected donors exhibited moderate-to-severe activity, CAS ≥3, NOSPECS ≥4, and duration under 3 months. The CDR3 is 14 amino acids. V lost 0 bases to trimming and J lost 9 bases; unmatched junction nucleotides: 10. Germline V gene lookup returns CDR1 SQVTM and CDR2 ANQGSEA.

The genes are TRBV29-1 and TRBJ2-7, with 8 bases identical to TRBD1. The receptor was derived from an adult man with Graves' ophthalmopathy. The sample taken for sequencing was peripheral blood. The CDR3 is CSVEDLGQGFGQYF. CDR3 DNA: TGCAGCGTTGAAGATCTTGGACAGGGATTTGGGCAGTACTTC.